Here is one TCR beta chain with its context. CD45RO negativity and positive selection for CCR7 defined naive CD8 cells, a population that excluded terminally differentiated effector memory CD45RA+ cells. The CDR3 consists of 14 residues. Germline V gene sequence: CDR1 SEHNR, CDR2 FQNEAQ (reference sequence). V dropped 10 bases and J dropped 1 base, with 17 bases sitting between them. The entry originates in a study of shared clonotypes between healthy human individuals. Per the authors' pipeline: In the immunoSEQ data, sequences were junction-only and lacked quality scores, so filtering differed. Here immunoSEQ multiplex PCR was the method, and the copy in TCRdb shows in-frame clones only, minus some. D and trimming were read from the DNA, whereas the V and J calls and clone size are those reported in that table. There are around 700,000 clones in the sample; 92% occur only once, and approximately 22% lies in the top ten.

The sample was naive CD8+ T cells sorted from blood. The chain joins TRBV7-9 to TRBJ2-7; possibly TRBD1 for D (6 bases). The source is a man younger than 45 in good health. DNA for the CDR3: TGTGCCACCACTCTCTTTCAGGGGTCCTACGAGCAGTACTTC. Translated, it gives CATTLFQGSYEQYF.